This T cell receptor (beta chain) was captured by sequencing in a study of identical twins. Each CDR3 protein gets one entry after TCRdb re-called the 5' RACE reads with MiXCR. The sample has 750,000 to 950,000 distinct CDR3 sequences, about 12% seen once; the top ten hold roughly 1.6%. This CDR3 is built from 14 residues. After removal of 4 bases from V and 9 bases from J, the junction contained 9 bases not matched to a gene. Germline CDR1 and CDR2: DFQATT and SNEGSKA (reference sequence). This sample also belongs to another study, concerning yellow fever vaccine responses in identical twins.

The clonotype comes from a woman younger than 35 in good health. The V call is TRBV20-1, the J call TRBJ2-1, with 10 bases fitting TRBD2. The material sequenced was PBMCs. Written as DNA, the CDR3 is TGCAGTGCTAATCCGACTAGCGGGTTGGTTGAGCAGTTCTTC. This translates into CSANPTSGLVEQFF.